A single sample gave rise to the 5 T cell receptor beta chains below, sequenced in a study of control samples from healthy donors and cancer patients. Sequenced by immunoSEQ multiplex PCR; TCRdb stores in-frame clones only, minus some. The sample carries some 82,000 clones, over 75% recorded once. The sequenced material came from blood. These receptors came from a man between 45 and 60 years old in good health.

The V call is TRBV6-5, the J call TRBJ2-1; no definite D call. Germline CDR1 is MNHEY and CDR2 is SVGAGI. This CDR3 is 14 amino acids long. V was shortened by 7 bases and J by 7 bases, with 17 bases between the two germline ends. CDR3 loop: CASTTTWGGNEQFF. CDR3 DNA: TGTGCCAGCACAACAACGTGGGGTGGTAATGAGCAGTTCTTC.

This clone was recorded only once. The genes are TRBV7-2 and TRBJ1-4, with D possibly TRBD1 on 5 matching bases. CDR1 is SGHTA and CDR2 is FQGNSA in the germline V gene. With 5 bases removed from V and 8 bases from J, the gap between germline ends came to 18 bases. This CDR3 is built from 15 residues. DNA of the CDR3: TGTGCCAGCAGCCGCTACCGGGCCCAGGGCGAAAAACTGTTTTTT. Translated: CASSRYRAQGEKLFF.

V and J are TRBV9 and TRBJ2-1; 11 bases map to TRBD2. J gave up 5 bases and V 3 bases, and 1 base lay outside the gene matches. The CDR3 extends over 14 amino acids. Germline V CDR1 and CDR2: SGDLS, YYNGEE. The CDR3: CASSELAGDNEQFF. In nucleotides, the CDR3 is TGTGCCAGCAGCGAACTAGCGGGGGACAATGAGCAGTTCTTC.

V usage is TRBV6-1 and J usage is TRBJ1-2, with TRBD1 matching 10 bases. V trimming: 0 bases; J trimming: 8 bases; junction bases outside the gene matches: 9. Germline loops: CDR1 MNHNS, CDR2 SASEGT. CDR3 length: 16 amino acids. The chain's CDR3 is CASSEASSRDRGGYTF. Written as DNA, the CDR3 is TGTGCCAGCAGTGAAGCATCTAGTCGGGACAGGGGCGGCTACACCTTC.

The chain carries TRBV28 and TRBJ2-3, with D perhaps TRBD1 (5 bases). CDR1 and CDR2 from the germline V gene are MDHEN and SYDVKM. V gave up 3 bases and J gave up 4 bases, with 11 bases separating them. The CDR3 consists of 14 residues. CDR3 region: CASSFVTAPDTQYF. The CDR3, as DNA: TGTGCCAGCAGTTTTGTGACAGCCCCAGATACGCAGTATTTT.